The entry below gives a single T cell receptor beta chain sequence along with its context. Random hexamers were used to reverse transcribe the RNA input (about 0.45 to 1 ug). In TCRdb, the immunoSEQ multiplex PCR reads were re-called with MiXCR into one record per CDR3 protein. The profile shows about 100,000 distinct CDR3 sequences, about 95% of them singletons. This record comes from a study of CD8 T cells in Susac syndrome. Across the study: Patients with Susac syndrome were, at the time of blood collection, therapy-naive, maintained on corticosteroids, or maintained on intravenous immunoglobulin alone.

Patients with Susac syndrome fulfilled recently defined diagnostic criteria for definite or probable disease. Material: CD8+ T cells from PBMCs. The receptor was isolated from a human donor with Susac syndrome.

Here the CDR3 DNA reads TGTGCCAGCAGCCTGCCAGCGGGGGGGCTTTACAATGAGCAGTTCTTC. This encodes CASSLPAGGLYNEQFF. The chain couples TRBV5-4 to TRBJ2-1; TRBD2 agrees at 10 bases. The CDR3 contains 16 residues. V lost 4 bases and J lost 4; bases outside the gene matches: 8. Per germline, CDR1 SGHNT and CDR2 YYREEE (reference sequence).